This T cell receptor beta chain is from a study of T cell changes during pregnancy in multiple sclerosis. Method: immunoSEQ multiplex PCR; TCRdb's copy keeps in-frame clones and lacks some. Of about 67,000 clones in the sample, 90% were seen once. Sequencing used peripheral blood, obtained in the third trimester of pregnancy. The sequence was collected from a female donor with multiple sclerosis, enrolled in a pregnancy study.

The CDR3 DNA follows: TGTGCCAGCAAAGGACTTAAAGCCTACGAGCAGTACTTC. Translated, it gives CASKGLKAYEQYF. J is TRBJ2-7 and V is TRBV27, with D possibly being TRBD2 (5 bases). Trimming stripped 7 bases from V and 2 bases from J, with 12 bases between. CDR1 MNHEY and CDR2 SMNVEV come from the germline V gene (reference sequence). The CDR3 contains 13 residues.